The rows below give T cell receptor beta chains drawn from one sample of a study of CD8 T cells in ankylosing spondylitis. TCRdb re-called the 5' RACE reads with MiXCR, one entry per CDR3 protein. In the table there are about 840,000 distinct CDR3 sequences, around 11% of which are singletons. The sequencing sample was made of blood, either unsorted or a sorted T cell fraction (not recorded which). The receptors stem from a male donor with ankylosing spondylitis. CDR3s include the opening cysteine and the closing phenylalanine or tryptophan. Fields, in order: clone size, V gene, D gene, J gene, CDR3 protein, CDR3 DNA. D genes are given only for firm matches. The size of a clone is reported for some rows only, either as once, few or many, or as a class for expanded clones.

-	TRBV6-2/TRBV6-3	-	TRBJ2-7	CASRDETRDYEQYF	TGTGCCAGCAGAGACGAGACTAGAGATTACGAGCAGTACTTC
-	TRBV20-1	-	TRBJ2-7	CSARTPYEQYF	TGCAGTGCTAGAACACCCTACGAGCAGTACTTC
many	TRBV20-1	TRBD2	TRBJ2-7	CSAPTSGTYEQYF	TGCAGTGCTCCAACTAGCGGGACCTACGAGCAGTACTTC
few	TRBV5-1	-	TRBJ2-2	CASSNHRVGNTGELFF	TGCGCCAGCAGCAACCACAGGGTGGGGAACACCGGGGAGCTGTTTTTT
few	TRBV20-1	TRBD2	TRBJ2-7	CSALFGFVGGEQYF	TGCAGCGCACTTTTTGGTTTCGTCGGGGGGGAGCAGTACTTC
few	TRBV3-1	-	TRBJ2-1	CASSQEGWGYNEQFF	TGTGCCAGCAGCCAAGAAGGATGGGGGTACAATGAGCAGTTCTTC
few	TRBV7-2	-	TRBJ1-1	CASSLGSGYTEAFF	TGTGCCAGCAGCTTAGGGTCGGGATACACTGAAGCTTTCTTT
-	TRBV4-2	-	TRBJ1-6	CASSQDSQPRYNSPLHF	TGTGCCAGCAGCCAAGATTCTCAGCCTCGATATAATTCACCCCTCCACTTT
many	TRBV5-5	TRBD2	TRBJ2-7	CASGTRLAGGPYEQYF	TGTGCCAGCGGAACCAGACTAGCGGGAGGGCCTTACGAGCAGTACTTC
few	TRBV24-1	-	TRBJ2-7	CATSDCLCQAYYEQYF	TGTGCCACCAGTGATTGTCTCTGCCAGGCCTACTACGAGCAGTACTTC
many	TRBV7-9	TRBD1	TRBJ1-2	CASSRTGNYGYTF	TGTGCCAGCAGCCGGACAGGGAACTATGGCTACACCTTC
few	TRBV6-1	-	TRBJ1-2	CASTNLHRRDYGYTF	TGTGCCAGCACCAACCTACACCGGCGGGACTATGGCTACACCTTC
few	TRBV4-3	-	TRBJ2-7	CASSQVTLDTDEQYF	TGCGCCAGCAGCCAAGTAACATTAGACACTGACGAGCAGTACTTC
few	TRBV5-1	-	TRBJ2-1	CASKRVNEQFF	TGCGCCAGTAAGAGGGTGAATGAGCAGTTCTTC
-	TRBV3-1	-	TRBJ2-5	CASSQGQTQYF	TGTGCCAGCAGCCAAGGCCAGACCCAGTACTTC
few	TRBV6-2/TRBV6-3	-	TRBJ2-3	CASSYWTTDTQYF	TGTGCCAGCAGTTACTGGACCACAGATACGCAGTATTTT
-	TRBV20-1	TRBD1	TRBJ1-3	CSARNDRGGNTIYF	TGCAGTGCTAGAAATGACAGGGGTGGAAACACCATATATTTT
-	TRBV4-1	-	TRBJ1-5	CASSQDVGGQPQHF	TGCGCCAGCAGCCAAGATGTTGGGGGTCAGCCCCAGCATTTT
-	TRBV18	TRBD1	TRBJ2-5	CASSPGTGRIPETQYF	TGTGCCAGCTCCCCAGGGACAGGGAGGATCCCAGAGACCCAGTACTTC
-	TRBV20-1	-	TRBJ2-2	CSARGRASNTGELFF	TGCAGTGCTAGAGGCCGGGCCTCGAACACCGGGGAGCTGTTTTTT
many	TRBV7-9	-	TRBJ1-5	CASSLGSTSNQPQHF	TGTGCCAGCAGCTTAGGATCCACAAGCAATCAGCCCCAGCATTTT
-	TRBV2	-	TRBJ2-7	CASRGDGTYEQYF	TGTGCCAGCAGGGGGGACGGAACCTACGAGCAGTACTTC
-	TRBV5-1	-	TRBJ2-7	CASSKQQGMDEQYF	TGCGCCAGCAGCAAGCAACAGGGTATGGACGAGCAGTACTTC
-	TRBV20-1	-	TRBJ1-2	CSARKGANYGYTF	TGCAGTGCTAGGAAGGGGGCTAACTATGGCTACACCTTC
-	TRBV7-2	TRBD1	TRBJ1-2	CASSPDPTGAGYGYTF	TGTGCCAGCAGCCCAGATCCTACAGGGGCCGGCTATGGCTACACCTTC
many	TRBV7-2	-	TRBJ2-3	CASSPRGVDTQYF	TGTGCCAGCAGCCCCAGGGGGGTCGATACGCAGTATTTT
many	TRBV4-2	-	TRBJ1-1	CASSHGTEAFF	TGTGCCAGCAGCCATGGGACTGAAGCTTTCTTT
few	TRBV29-1	TRBD1	TRBJ1-2	CSVERGQGGYGYTF	TGCAGCGTTGAACGTGGACAGGGGGGTTATGGCTACACCTTC
-	TRBV20-1	-	TRBJ2-1	CSAPRSTNEQFF	TGCAGTGCTCCACGGTCCACCAATGAGCAGTTCTTC
many	TRBV29-1	-	TRBJ2-1	CSVDPPWVNEQFF	TGCAGCGTTGACCCTCCGTGGGTGAATGAGCAGTTCTTC
few	TRBV27	-	TRBJ2-1	CASSLRPRGALNEQFF	TGTGCCAGCAGTTTAAGGCCCCGGGGGGCCTTGAATGAGCAGTTCTTC
few	TRBV7-2	TRBD1	TRBJ1-4	CASSFWDRGSNEKLFF	TGTGCCAGCAGCTTTTGGGACAGGGGATCTAATGAAAAACTGTTTTTT
few	TRBV5-1	-	TRBJ2-1	CASSLPGRNSGDEQFF	TGCGCCAGCAGCTTGCCCGGACGGAATTCCGGGGATGAGCAGTTCTTC
-	TRBV5-5	TRBD1	TRBJ1-4	CASGTSTGVREKLFF	TGTGCCAGCGGGACTTCGACAGGGGTCCGTGAAAAACTGTTTTTT
-	TRBV7-3	TRBD2	TRBJ2-3	CASSFKRGGDTQYF	TGTGCCAGCAGCTTTAAGCGGGGAGGAGATACGCAGTATTTT
-	TRBV2	-	TRBJ1-6	CASSDQGSYNSPLHF	TGTGCCAGCAGTGACCAAGGCTCCTATAATTCACCCCTCCACTTT
few	TRBV20-1	-	TRBJ2-7	CSASGAAREQYF	TGCAGTGCTAGTGGAGCCGCCAGGGAGCAGTACTTC
many	TRBV7-2	TRBD1	TRBJ1-2	CASSLVGQAYGYTF	TGTGCCAGCAGCTTAGTAGGACAGGCCTATGGCTACACCTTC
few	TRBV12-3/TRBV12-4	TRBD1	TRBJ2-7	CASSFGAGGSYEQYF	TGTGCCAGCAGCTTCGGGGCAGGGGGCTCGTACGAGCAGTACTTC
many	TRBV18	-	TRBJ2-3	CASSPSVDTQYF	TGTGCCAGCTCACCCTCCGTAGATACGCAGTATTTT
-	TRBV6-2/TRBV6-3	-	TRBJ1-2	CASTLTGTPYGYTF	TGTGCCAGCACTTTAACCGGGACACCCTATGGCTACACCTTC
-	TRBV20-1	-	TRBJ1-5	CSARSAGGNQPQHF	TGCAGTGCTAGATCGGCCGGGGGCAATCAGCCCCAGCATTTT
few	TRBV6-5	-	TRBJ2-3	CASSYWAGLTDTQYF	TGTGCCAGCAGTTACTGGGCTGGCCTCACAGATACGCAGTATTTT
-	TRBV12-3/TRBV12-4	TRBD2	TRBJ2-1	CASSLARGLADEVGFIYEQFF	TGTGCCAGCAGTTTAGCCAGGGGACTAGCGGATGAGGTGGGATTTATTTATGAGCAGTTCTTC
many	TRBV9	-	TRBJ1-2	CASSFRVNYGYTF	TGTGCCAGCAGCTTCAGGGTAAACTATGGCTACACCTTC
-	TRBV6-1	TRBD1	TRBJ1-6	CASSTRTGEGVDDF	TGTGCCAGCAGTACCCGGACAGGGGAAGGGGTGGACGACTTT
few	TRBV28	-	TRBJ1-2	CASSRDGPYGYTF	TGTGCCAGCAGCCGGGACGGTCCCTATGGCTACACCTTC
-	TRBV6-4	-	TRBJ1-1	CASSDGTPNTEAFF	TGTGCCAGCAGTGATGGGACCCCGAACACTGAAGCTTTCTTT
few	TRBV6-5	TRBD2	TRBJ2-3	CASSYRPSGGTDTQYF	TGTGCCAGCAGTTACAGACCTAGCGGGGGGACAGATACGCAGTATTTT